Listed below are T cell receptor beta chains from one sample, sequenced in a study of CD8+ T cells in alopecia areata. Clones were read by immunoSEQ multiplex PCR, and TCRdb kept only the in-frame ones, dropping some. Of 190,000 or so clones detected, nearly 60% appear once; the ten largest clones hold about 5.1%. This sample comprised CD4+ T cells sorted from blood, obtained at week 24, from a patient treated with tofacitinib. These receptors were collected from a human donor with alopecia areata. Each CDR3 is given with its conserved first and last residue. Fields, in order: V gene, J gene, clone size, D gene, CDR3 DNA, CDR3 protein. A D gene is named only where the DNA matches it firmly. Expanded clones are given a class, and other clones once, few, many or no size at all.

>TRBV27|TRBJ2-7|-|-
TGTGCCAGCAGTTTGGGGGGATCGGGTGAGCAGTACTTC
CASSLGGSGEQYF
>TRBV30|TRBJ2-5|-|TRBD2
TGTGCCTGGAGCTCGGGGGGCCAAGAGACCCAGTACTTC
CAWSSGGQETQYF
>TRBV29-1|TRBJ2-7|-|TRBD1
TGCAGCGTAGACGTCGCAGGGGGTGCCTACGAGCAGTACTTC
CSVDVAGGAYEQYF
>TRBV4-3|TRBJ2-2|-|-
TGCGCCAGCAGCCAAGATCATTTGGTTTCAGTAGCCGGGGAGCTGTTTTTT
CASSQDHLVSVAGELFF
>TRBV10-3|TRBJ2-1|once|TRBD1
TGTGCCATCAGTGACTCTGGGACAGGGCGAGACAATGAGCAGTTCTTC
CAISDSGTGRDNEQFF
>TRBV29-1|TRBJ2-3|-|-
TGCAGCGTTGAAACCAGGGCTATCGATACGCAGTATTTT
CSVETRAIDTQYF
>TRBV20-1|TRBJ1-1|few|-
TGCAGTGCGAACAGGGAAACTGAAGCTTTCTTT
CSANRETEAFF
>TRBV29-1|TRBJ1-3|-|-
TGCAGCGTCCCCCCGGGCCAAACGGGCGGAAACACCATATATTTT
CSVPPGQTGGNTIYF
>TRBV28|TRBJ2-6|few|-
TGTGCCAGCAGTGGCAGGGCTGGGGCCAACGTCCTGACTTTC
CASSGRAGANVLTF
>TRBV30|TRBJ2-3|-|-
TGTGCCTGGAGTGTGGACCGGGTCTCGGGCGGAGATACGCAGTATTTT
CAWSVDRVSGGDTQYF
>TRBV2|TRBJ1-6|-|-
TGTGCCAGCAGTGAATGGGCAGCCACGGATTCACCCCTCCACTTT
CASSEWAATDSPLHF
>TRBV7-9|TRBJ1-2|-|-
TGTGCCAGCAGCTTAGGGCCAGGGCCGGGCTACACCTTC
CASSLGPGPGYTF
>TRBV4-2|TRBJ2-5|-|TRBD1
TGTGCCAGCAGCCAAGTGGGACAGGGGGGCGAGACCCAGTACTTC
CASSQVGQGGETQYF
>TRBV6-5|TRBJ1-2|-|-
TGTGCCAGCAGTTTTCTACAGAGAGCTAACTATGGCTACACCTTC
CASSFLQRANYGYTF
>TRBV7-2|TRBJ2-7|-|-
TGTGCCAGCAGCCCTCCCCTCCCCGAGCAGTACTTC
CASSPPLPEQYF
>TRBV4-1|TRBJ1-5|few|-
TGCGCCAGCAGCCAAGAGGGGTGGAGGAGCAATCAGCCCCAGCATTTT
CASSQEGWRSNQPQHF
>TRBV5-6|TRBJ2-7|-|TRBD1
TGTGCCAGCAGCTTCTTGCACGACATGGGACAGGGGGGCTACGAGCAGTACTTC
CASSFLHDMGQGGYEQYF
>TRBV30|TRBJ2-7|-|-
TGTGCCTGGACTACTCTAACCCGGGGTTCCAAGGGCGAGCAGTACTTC
CAWTTLTRGSKGEQYF
>TRBV5-1|TRBJ2-7|-|-
TGCGCCAGCAGCTTCGCGGGGTCCTACGAGCAGTACTTC
CASSFAGSYEQYF
>TRBV4-3|TRBJ2-7|few|-
TGCGCCAGCAGCCAAGTATCCGATCCGCCGGCCTACGAGCAGTACTTC
CASSQVSDPPAYEQYF
>TRBV7-2|TRBJ2-3|-|TRBD2
TGTGCCAGCAGCTTGGAAGCGGGAGTGGCAGCCACGCAGTATTTT
CASSLEAGVAATQYF
>TRBV5-6|TRBJ2-2|few|-
TGTGCCAGCAGCCCGTGGACAGAGCGAGCCGGGGAGCTGTTTTTT
CASSPWTERAGELFF
>TRBV5-1|TRBJ2-7|-|-
TGTGCCAGCAGCGTCGACATGACCTACTCCTACGAGCAGTACTTC
CASSVDMTYSYEQYF
>TRBV30|TRBJ1-2|-|TRBD1
TGTGCCTGGAGCGCGGGACAGGACTATGGCTACACCTTC
CAWSAGQDYGYTF
>TRBV6-5|TRBJ1-6|-|-
TGTGCCAGCAGTTACTCCAAGATAATGGGTAATTCACCCCTCCACTTT
CASSYSKIMGNSPLHF
>TRBV29-1|TRBJ2-4|-|-
TGCAGCGTTGAAAAGAGGACAGCCCCCGGCATTCAGTACTTC
CSVEKRTAPGIQYF
>TRBV29-1|TRBJ1-1|few|TRBD1
TGCAGCGTTGAAGATCGCCAGGGGGTGGGCTACACTGAAGCTTTCTTT
CSVEDRQGVGYTEAFF
>TRBV7-6|TRBJ2-3|few|-
TGTGCCAGCAGCTTAGCAGTAGTTTTCGCTAGCGACACAGATACGCAGTATTTT
CASSLAVVFASDTDTQYF